This entry is about one T cell receptor (beta chain). There are 12 residues in the CDR3. The J segment lost 5 bases and the V segment lost 9 bases, leaving 5 bases of the junction unmatched. CDR1 is LNHDA and CDR2 is SQIVND in the germline V gene (reference sequence). The data stem from a study of control samples from healthy donors and cancer patients. Assay: immunoSEQ multiplex PCR; the TCRdb copy retains only in-frame clones and omits some. Among over 65,000 clones listed, less than 90% were seen once. The receptor's source is a woman between 45 and 60 years old with colorectal cancer. The sequencing sample was made of PBMCs. V gene TRBV19 combines with J gene TRBJ1-1; 8 bases agree with TRBD1. The CDR3 here is CASSGGRTEAFF. CDR3 nucleotides: TGTGCCAGCTCAGGGGGCCGGACTGAAGCTTTCTTT.